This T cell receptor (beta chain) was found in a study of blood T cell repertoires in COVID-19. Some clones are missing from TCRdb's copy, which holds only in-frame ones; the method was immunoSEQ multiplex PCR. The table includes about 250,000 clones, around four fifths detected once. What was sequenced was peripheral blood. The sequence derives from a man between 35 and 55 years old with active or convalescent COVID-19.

The CDR3 coding sequence is TGTGCCAGCAGCGGGACAGCTGAAGCTTTCTTT. Protein product: CASSGTAEAFF. The chain joins TRBV4-2 to TRBJ1-1; 7 bases are shared with TRBD1. The germline CDR1 and CDR2 sequences are LGHNA and YNFKEQ. The CDR3 is 11 amino acids. J lost 6 bases, V lost 5 bases, and 0 bases had no gene match.